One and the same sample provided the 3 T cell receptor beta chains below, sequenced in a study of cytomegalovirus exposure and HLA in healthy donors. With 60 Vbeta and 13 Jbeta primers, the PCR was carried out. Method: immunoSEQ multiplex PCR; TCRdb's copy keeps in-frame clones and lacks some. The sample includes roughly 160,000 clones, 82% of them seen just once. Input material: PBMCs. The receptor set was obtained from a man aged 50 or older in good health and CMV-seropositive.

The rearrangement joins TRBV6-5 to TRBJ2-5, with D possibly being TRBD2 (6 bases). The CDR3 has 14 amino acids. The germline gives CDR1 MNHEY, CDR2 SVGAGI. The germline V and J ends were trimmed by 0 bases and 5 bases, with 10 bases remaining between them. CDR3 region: CASSYSFGGETQYF. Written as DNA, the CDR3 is TGTGCCAGCAGTTACTCGTTTGGAGGGGAGACCCAGTACTTC.

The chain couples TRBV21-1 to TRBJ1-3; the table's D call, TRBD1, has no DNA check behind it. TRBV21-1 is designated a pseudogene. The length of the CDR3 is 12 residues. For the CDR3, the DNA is TGTGCCAGTCTTACAGGGGAGCACACCATATATTTT. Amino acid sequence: CASLTGEHTIYF.

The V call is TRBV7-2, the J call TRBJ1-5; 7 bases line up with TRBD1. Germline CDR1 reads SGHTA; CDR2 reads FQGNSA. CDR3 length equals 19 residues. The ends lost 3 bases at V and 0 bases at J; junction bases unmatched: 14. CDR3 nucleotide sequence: TGTGCCAGCAGCTTGGACAATCGGCCGGGACAGTATAGCAATCAGCCCCAGCATTTT. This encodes CASSLDNRPGQYSNQPQHF.